This record covers a single TCR beta chain. This receptor's antigen is unknown. No per-base quality is available; no much larger clone lies one base away. CDR1 and CDR2, looked up from the germline V gene, are MRHNA and SNTAGT. V ends up 1 base short and J 4 bases short, with an unmatched junction base count of 1. The CDR3 starts with the cysteine, ends with the phenylalanine, and has 15 residues. Of all the DNA, just the CDR3 is kept, 45 bases in frame from base 1. These data come from a study of cytomegalovirus exposure and HLA in healthy donors (dated by TCRdb to 2016 to 2017). As for the study more broadly: An earlier analysis of under 600 of the donors reported about 250 Gb of sequence data and approximately 110 million unique TCR beta sequences from 150 million to 200 million T cells. A later analysis re-examined previously published TCR beta repertoires from about 670 donors and added high-resolution HLA genotyping to investigate patterns of TCR occurrence. The study aimed to test whether cataloging public T cell receptors could reveal signatures of past pathogen exposure. Across some 400 genotyped donors of the cohort, an average of roughly 200,000 unique TCR beta nucleotide sequences per donor were sequenced, and around 20% of those sequences were non-productive. Roughly 300 gigabases of sequencing data and 75 million to 85 million unique TCR sequences made up an early release that covered 500 to 650 HLA-typed donors. Alongside the repertoire data, information on donor age, sex, ethnicity and CMV serostatus was compiled. High-throughput TCR immunosequencing, statistical association of individual TCRs with disease status, and machine learning were combined to predict cytomegalovirus infection status. The study used immunosequencing to profile the T cell repertoires of about 670 subjects and linked those repertoires to cytomegalovirus serostatus. Of the roughly 400 genotyped donors, 65% to 90% were placed in the genetic ancestry cluster associated with self-reported Caucasian donors. Roughly 5 DR-DQ haplotypes were treated as single units for association and clustering because of strong linkage in the cohort. Rather than drawing on any new phenotypic data, the later analysis identified candidate immune exposures from TCR beta sequences and the way those sequences occurred across donors. In addition to the first cohort of 666 subjects, a separate validation cohort of over 90 different subjects was used. All discovery cohort repertoires had been generated using a single sequencing platform. HLA typing covered class I and class II loci at four-digit resolution. An earlier analysis of approximately 580 of the donors used high-throughput TCR beta sequencing to judge whether each TCR beta V gene segment behaved as functional or pseudogenic. In a later genetic analysis, genome-wide SNP genotypes for 398 of the 666 donors were used, and that subset was treated as a discovery cohort. Typing coverage varied by locus: roughly 620-640 donors for A, B, C, DRB1 and DQB1; more than 500 for DQA1; more than 600 for DPA1; approximately 490 for DPB1. General findings and caveats noted by the study authors: Strong co-occurrence of HLA alleles, especially DR and DQ, made assigning TCR associations to individual alleles difficult. According to a later genetic analysis, donors in an Asian-associated ancestry cluster had fewer N-insertions in productive TCRs than the approximately 670-donor mean. Cytomegalovirus status was reported to be diagnosed by the classifier with high specificity and sensitivity in both the original and validation cohorts. In an earlier analysis of around 600 of the donors, most TCR beta V segments were observed in productive rearrangements about 87% or about 30% of the time, broadly matching IMGT annotations. This cohort had only TCR beta chains sequenced, and the lack of alpha or paired-chain data limited which features could be detected. It was suggested by the authors that the approach could potentially be generalized to other disease states and immunological phenotypes. Because counts were too low, about 18 rarely observed V segments, including chromosome 9 orphons, were excluded from the earlier analysis of under 650 of the donors. Immune exposure information for the cohort was limited to CMV serostatus. Roughly uniform sequencing depth across donors was assumed in presence/absence analyses, although this assumption may not hold. Linkage disequilibrium might explain the correlated functional status among segregating V segments, but an unknown experimental factor could not be excluded. HLA typing was unavailable for some donors at each locus, so association tests used only the typed subset. A further reported finding was that TCR beta sequences accurately predicted the HLA-A and HLA-B alleles for most subjects in the first cohort. Most TCR sequences were seen in very few donors, while some public TCRs were found in many individuals. Some IMGT-functional V segments, including TRBV6-2 and TRBV6-3, could not be told apart with the 87-base-pair reads, so those segments were excluded. In a later genetic analysis, a missense DCLRE1C variant was associated with V-gene and J-gene trimming of TCR beta chains, and the association was replicated in an independent cohort. In a later analysis, TCR association rates were found to vary across HLA loci, with the most associated TCRs seen for DRB1 alleles and the fewest for HLA-C alleles. The study gave a list of 150 to 200 TCR beta chains associated with cytomegalovirus. Several of the top co-occurrence clusters appeared to be linked to parvovirus B19, influenza, CMV and Epstein-Barr virus, according to a later analysis. Three of the identified cytomegalovirus-associated TCR beta chains were confirmed in vitro to be specific for cytomegalovirus antigens. The sequencing pipeline was judged likely to have produced a cluster of highly shared sequence variants as a technical artifact. A later analysis found that HLA-associated TCR beta chains were more clonally expanded and had lower generation probabilities than equally common non-associated chains. Most CMV-associated TCR beta chains appeared to be HLA-restricted in a later analysis, and the HLA associations seemed to be driven largely by CMV exposure. Specific HLA alleles were associated with 15,000 to 20,000 TCR beta sequences at a false discovery rate of 0.05 in a later analysis.

The cohort was made up of 500 to 850 healthy bone marrow donors. At the time of sampling, all cohort members were nominally healthy, though unrecorded immune exposures were likely present. The donor was CMV seropositive and belonged to the group of 250 to 300 seropositive cohort members. A peripheral blood sample was provided by each donor, and peripheral blood mononuclear cells were used for TCR beta sequencing. The Qiagen DNeasy Blood Extraction Kit was used to extract genomic DNA from the blood cell samples. The library came from the immunoSEQ multiplex PCR assay. The multiplex PCR relied on a mix of 60 forward primers for TCR Vbeta segments and 13 reverse primers for TCR Jbeta segments. The CDR3 region of rearranged TCR beta genes was amplified from genomic DNA by a multiplex PCR assay. Amplified TCR beta libraries were sequenced as 87-base-pair reads on the Illumina HiSeq System. The original methods were these. A later analysis tallied around 87 million unique TCR beta chains across the 550 to 850 repertoires, and some 12 million of those chains were shared by two or more donors. Raw reads were error-corrected and collapsed into unique sequences by a nearest-neighbor algorithm in which closely related sequences were merged to remove PCR and sequencing errors. Alignment of CDR3 sequences to IMGT reference sequences was used to assign V, D and J gene segments. For a sequence to be retained, a match of at least six nucleotides was required to both a V gene segment and a J gene segment. A rearrangement counted as productive if the CDR3 had no stop codons and remained in frame with V and J, and every other rearrangement counted as non-productive. Following IMGT convention, CDR3 was defined as the stretch from the second conserved V-encoded cysteine to the conserved J-encoded phenylalanine. The earlier analysis of fewer than 750 of the donors excluded sequences that lacked an unambiguous match to a single V gene segment. An earlier analysis of approximately 590 of the donors called V segments functional above 56.7% productive rearrangements and segregating when the between-donor standard deviation exceeded 5%. A statistical classification framework was built for diagnosing cytomegalovirus status from the catalog of TCR beta chain sequences. A later analysis assigned V and J genes by comparing TCR nucleotide sequences with IMGT/GENE-DB human TR gene sequences. Using the TCRdist pipeline, a later analysis assigned CDR3 sequences along with most-parsimonious VDJ recombination scenarios. In a later analysis, each TCR beta chain was defined by its CDR3 amino acid sequence together with its V-gene family, and reads without a unique V-gene family were excluded. To address suspected cross-contamination and a sequencing artifact, a later analysis removed 592 highly shared, low-generation-probability nucleotide sequences. For each public chain, a later analysis derived a clonal expansion index from normalized ranks of inferred template counts within each repertoire. A later analysis computed generation probabilities with a VDJ recombination model fitted to out-of-frame rearrangements, and checked the results against IGoR. In a later analysis, hypergeometric tests were used to score TCR-TCR, TCR-HLA and TCR-CMV co-occurrence, with a repertoire-size bias correction applied to TCR pairs. In a later analysis, false discovery rates were estimated by permuting HLA or CMV assignments 20 times. A later analysis grouped co-occurring TCRs with DBSCAN, adding TCRdist sequence similarity when clustering within HLA-allele-positive subsets. Co-occurrence clustering excluded repertoires with fewer than 30,000 or more than 120,000 public chains, plus five with anomalous nucleotide sharing. Sourced from immuneACCESS, this table was stored by TCRdb with only in-frame sequences that have V and J called. A share of the clones is absent; for the studies checked, an unresolved V gene accounts for under half, and the remainder has no known explanation. The DNA gave D and trimming, while V, J and clone size come from that table. This sample has 110,000 to 150,000 clones in its table, and about 80% of those were observed once. The ten largest make up around 4.3% of the sample.

The V and J segments used are TRBV6-4 and TRBJ2-1, with 10 bases in between that match TRBD2. The source material was PBMCs. The origin of this receptor is a man aged 40-49 years in good health and CMV-seropositive. CDR3 sequence: CASSDLAGGYNEQFF. The nucleotides are TGTGCCAGCAGTGACTTAGCGGGGGGTTACAATGAGCAGTTCTTC.